This paragraph reports one T cell receptor (beta chain). Its antigen is currently unknown. These data belong to a study of shared clonotypes between healthy human individuals. The study, taken as a whole, reports: Non-shared clonotypes had lower generation probabilities than clonotypes shared by all four sorted-subset donors.

Profiled with immunoSEQ multiplex PCR; TCRdb holds only in-frame clones, not every one. The sample carries some 2.4 million clones, 90% to 95% recorded once. CD4+ cells yielded CD45RA+ naive and CD45RA-negative memory subsets. There are 15 residues in the CDR3. Unmatched junction bases numbered 9, after V lost 6 bases and J lost 7 bases. Germline CDR1 reads SGHTA; CDR2 reads FQGTGA. The receptor was isolated from a young man in good health. Some clones in this sample may be carry-over from other donors' samples. The gene calls are TRBV7-3 and TRBJ1-2; TRBD1 matches at 12 bases. The sequencing sample was made of naive CD4+ T cells from PBMCs. The sample's subset: CD45RA+ positively selected. As DNA, the CDR3 is TGTGCCAGCAGGTCCGGGACAGGGGGCGAAGGTGGCTACACCTTC. It is translated as CASRSGTGGEGGYTF. The variable domain in full, with the rest retrieved from reference TRBV7-3 and TRBJ1-2, is GAGVSQTPSNKVTEKGKYVELRCDPISGHTALYWYRQSLGQGPEFLIYFQGTGAADDSGLPNDRFFAVRPEGSVSTLKIQRTERGDSAVYLCASRSGTGGEGGYTFGSGTRLTVV.